This TCR beta chain was recovered during a study of blood T cell repertoires in COVID-19. V was trimmed by 7 bases and J by 3 bases, leaving 18 bases between them. This CDR3 region has 15 residues. CDR1 is SNHLY, CDR2 FYNNEI, per germline. Libraries were prepared by immunoSEQ multiplex PCR; TCRdb keeps only in-frame clonotypes and omits some of them. Among around 130,000 clones listed, 70% to 80% were seen once. This clonotype was sampled from a human donor in a cohort sampled during active COVID-19. The sequencing sample was made of peripheral blood. This rearrangement joins TRBV2 to TRBJ1-1; no reliable D call. The CDR3 region is CASTAGRELDTEAFF. CDR3 DNA sequence: TGTGCCAGCACCGCGGGTAGGGAGTTGGACACTGAAGCTTTCTTT.